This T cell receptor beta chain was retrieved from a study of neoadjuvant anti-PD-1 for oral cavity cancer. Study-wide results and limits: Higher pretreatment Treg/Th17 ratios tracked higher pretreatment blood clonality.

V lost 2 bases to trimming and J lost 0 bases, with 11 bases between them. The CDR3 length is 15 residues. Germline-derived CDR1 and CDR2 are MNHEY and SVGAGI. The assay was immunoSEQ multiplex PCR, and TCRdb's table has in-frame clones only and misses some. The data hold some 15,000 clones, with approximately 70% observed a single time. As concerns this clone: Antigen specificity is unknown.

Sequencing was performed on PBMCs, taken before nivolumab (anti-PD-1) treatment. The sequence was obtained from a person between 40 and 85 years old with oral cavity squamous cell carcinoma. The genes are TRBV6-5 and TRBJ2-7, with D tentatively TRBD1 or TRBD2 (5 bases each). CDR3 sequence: CASSYEGNPSYEQYF. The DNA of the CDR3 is TGTGCCAGCAGTTACGAGGGGAACCCCTCCTACGAGCAGTACTTC.